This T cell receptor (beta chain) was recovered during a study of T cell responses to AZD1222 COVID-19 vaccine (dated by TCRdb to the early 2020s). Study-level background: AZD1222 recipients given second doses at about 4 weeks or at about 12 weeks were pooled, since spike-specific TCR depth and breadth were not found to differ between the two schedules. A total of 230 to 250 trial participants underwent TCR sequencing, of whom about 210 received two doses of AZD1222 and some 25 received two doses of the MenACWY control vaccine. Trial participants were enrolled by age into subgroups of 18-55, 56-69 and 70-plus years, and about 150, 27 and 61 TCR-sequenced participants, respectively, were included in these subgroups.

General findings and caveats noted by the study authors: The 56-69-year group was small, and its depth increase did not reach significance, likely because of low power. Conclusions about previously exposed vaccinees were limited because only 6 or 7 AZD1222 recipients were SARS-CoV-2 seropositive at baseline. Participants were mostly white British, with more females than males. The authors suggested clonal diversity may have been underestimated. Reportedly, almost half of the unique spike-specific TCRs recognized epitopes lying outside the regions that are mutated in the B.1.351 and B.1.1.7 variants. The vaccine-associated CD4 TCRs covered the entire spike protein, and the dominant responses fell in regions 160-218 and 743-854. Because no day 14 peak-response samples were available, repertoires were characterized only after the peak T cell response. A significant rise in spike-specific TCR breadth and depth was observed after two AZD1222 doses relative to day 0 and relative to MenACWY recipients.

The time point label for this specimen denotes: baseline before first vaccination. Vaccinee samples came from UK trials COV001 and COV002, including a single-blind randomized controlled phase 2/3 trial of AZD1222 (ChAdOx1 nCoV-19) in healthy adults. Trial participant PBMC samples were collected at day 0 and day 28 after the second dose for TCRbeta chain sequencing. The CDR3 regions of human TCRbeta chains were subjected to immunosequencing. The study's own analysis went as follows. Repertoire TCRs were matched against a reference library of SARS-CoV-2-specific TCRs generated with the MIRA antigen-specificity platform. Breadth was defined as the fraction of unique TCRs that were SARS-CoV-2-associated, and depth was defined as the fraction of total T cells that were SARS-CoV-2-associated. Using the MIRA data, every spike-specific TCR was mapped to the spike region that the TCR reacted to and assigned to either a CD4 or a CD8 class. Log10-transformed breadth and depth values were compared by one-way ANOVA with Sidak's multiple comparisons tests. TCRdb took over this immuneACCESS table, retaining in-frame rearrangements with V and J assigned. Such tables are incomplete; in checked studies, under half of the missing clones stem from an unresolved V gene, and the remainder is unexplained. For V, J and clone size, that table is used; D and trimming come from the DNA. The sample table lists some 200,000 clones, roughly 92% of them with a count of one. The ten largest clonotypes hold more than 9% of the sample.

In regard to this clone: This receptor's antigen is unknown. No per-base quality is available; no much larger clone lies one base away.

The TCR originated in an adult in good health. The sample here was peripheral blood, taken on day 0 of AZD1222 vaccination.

The sequenced DNA: TGTGCCAGCAGCCAAGGGACGGGGGGGACCCAAGAGACCCAGTACTTC. This yields the protein CASSQGTGGTQETQYF. The rearranged segments are TRBV14 and TRBJ2-5, with 8 bases aligning to TRBD2. CDR1 and CDR2, per the germline V gene, are SGHDN and FVKESK. V is cut back by 1 base and J by 1 base, with 5 bases in the junction unmatched. The CDR3 measures 16 amino acids from cysteine to phenylalanine. Solely the CDR3 DNA is kept, with 48 bases framed from the first base.